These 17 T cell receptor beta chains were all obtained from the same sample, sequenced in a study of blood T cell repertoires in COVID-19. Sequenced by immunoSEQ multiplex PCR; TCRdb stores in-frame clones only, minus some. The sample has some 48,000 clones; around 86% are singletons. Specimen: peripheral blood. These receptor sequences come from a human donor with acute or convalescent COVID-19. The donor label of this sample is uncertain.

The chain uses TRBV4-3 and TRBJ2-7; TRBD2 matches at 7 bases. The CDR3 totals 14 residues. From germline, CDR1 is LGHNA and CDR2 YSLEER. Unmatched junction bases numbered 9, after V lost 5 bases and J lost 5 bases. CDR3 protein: CASSLGGSFDEQYF. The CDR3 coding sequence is TGCGCCAGCAGCTTGGGCGGGAGTTTCGACGAGCAGTACTTC.

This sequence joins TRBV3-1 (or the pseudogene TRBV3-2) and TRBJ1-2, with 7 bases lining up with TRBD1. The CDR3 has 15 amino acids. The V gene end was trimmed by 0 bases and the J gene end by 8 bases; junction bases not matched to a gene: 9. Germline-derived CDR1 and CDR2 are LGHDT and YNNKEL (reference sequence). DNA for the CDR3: TGTGCCAGCAGCCAAGATGAGGGACAGAGGGAGGGCTACACCTTC. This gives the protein CASSQDEGQREGYTF.

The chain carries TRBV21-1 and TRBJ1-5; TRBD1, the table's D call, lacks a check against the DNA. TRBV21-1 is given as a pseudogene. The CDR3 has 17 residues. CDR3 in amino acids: CASSKGGRARGNQPQHF. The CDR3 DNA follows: TGTGCCAGCAGCAAAGGGGGCAGGGCTAGAGGCAATCAGCCCCAGCATTTT.

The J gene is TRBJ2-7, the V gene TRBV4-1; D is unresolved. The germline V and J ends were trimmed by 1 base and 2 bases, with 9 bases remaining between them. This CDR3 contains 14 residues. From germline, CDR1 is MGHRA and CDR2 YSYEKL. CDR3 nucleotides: TGCGCCAGCAGCCAAGGTGTCCAGGCCTACGAGCAGTACTTC. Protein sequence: CASSQGVQAYEQYF.

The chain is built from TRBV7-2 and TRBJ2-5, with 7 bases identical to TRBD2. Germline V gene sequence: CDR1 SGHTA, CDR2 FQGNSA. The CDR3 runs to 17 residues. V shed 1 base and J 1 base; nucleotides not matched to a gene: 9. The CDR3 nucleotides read TGTGCCAGCAGCTTAGGGTGGTTGAGCGGGGCCCAAGAGACCCAGTACTTC. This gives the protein CASSLGWLSGAQETQYF.

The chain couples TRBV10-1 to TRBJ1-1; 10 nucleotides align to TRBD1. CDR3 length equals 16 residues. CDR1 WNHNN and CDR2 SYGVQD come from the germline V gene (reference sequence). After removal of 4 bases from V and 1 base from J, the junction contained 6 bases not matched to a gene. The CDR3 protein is CASSVDRGVKNTEAFF. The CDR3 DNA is TGCGCCAGCAGTGTGGACAGGGGGGTTAAGAACACTGAAGCTTTCTTT.

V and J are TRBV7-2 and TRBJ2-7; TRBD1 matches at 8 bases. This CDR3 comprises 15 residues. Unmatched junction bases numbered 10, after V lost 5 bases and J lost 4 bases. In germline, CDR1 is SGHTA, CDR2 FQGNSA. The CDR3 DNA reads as TGTGCCAGCAGCCCCGGGACAGGCGGGACGTACGAGCAGTACTTC. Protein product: CASSPGTGGTYEQYF.

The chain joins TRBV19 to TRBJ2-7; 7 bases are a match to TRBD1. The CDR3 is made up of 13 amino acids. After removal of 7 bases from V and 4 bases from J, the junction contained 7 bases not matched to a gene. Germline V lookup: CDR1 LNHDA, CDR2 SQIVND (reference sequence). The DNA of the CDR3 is TGTGCCAGTACAGCGACAGGGACGTACGAGCAGTACTTC. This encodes CASTATGTYEQYF.

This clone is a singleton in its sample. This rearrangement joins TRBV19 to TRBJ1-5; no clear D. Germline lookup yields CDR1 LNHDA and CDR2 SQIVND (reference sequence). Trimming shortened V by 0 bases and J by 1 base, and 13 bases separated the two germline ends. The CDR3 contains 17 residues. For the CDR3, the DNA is TGTGCCAGTAGTATAGATCTGGCAGGTTCGAGCAATCAGCCCCAGCATTTT. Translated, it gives CASSIDLAGSSNQPQHF.

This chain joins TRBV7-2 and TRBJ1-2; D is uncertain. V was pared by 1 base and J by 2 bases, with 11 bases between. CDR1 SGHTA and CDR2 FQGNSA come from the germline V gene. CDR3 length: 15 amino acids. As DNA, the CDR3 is TGTGCCAGCAGCTTAGACCCTCCAGGAAACTATGGCTACACCTTC. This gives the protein CASSLDPPGNYGYTF.

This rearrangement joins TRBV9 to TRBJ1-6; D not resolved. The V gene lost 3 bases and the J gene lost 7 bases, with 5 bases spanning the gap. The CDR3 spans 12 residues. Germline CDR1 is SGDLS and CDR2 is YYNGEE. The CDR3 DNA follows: TGTGCCAGCAGCGCCCAGAATTCACCCCTCCACTTT. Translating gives CASSAQNSPLHF. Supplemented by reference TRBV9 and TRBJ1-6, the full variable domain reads DSGVTQTPKHLITATGQRVTLRCSPRSGDLSVYWYQQSLDQGLQFLIQYYNGEERAKGNILERFSAQQFPDLHSELNLSSLELGDSALYFCASSAQNSPLHFGNGTRLTVT.

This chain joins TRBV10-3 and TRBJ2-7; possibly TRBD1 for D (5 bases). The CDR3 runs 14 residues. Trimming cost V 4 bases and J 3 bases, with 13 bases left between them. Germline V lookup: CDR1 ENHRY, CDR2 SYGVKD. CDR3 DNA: TGTGCCATCAGTGTACAGCGAGACAGCTACGAGCAGTACTTC. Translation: CAISVQRDSYEQYF.

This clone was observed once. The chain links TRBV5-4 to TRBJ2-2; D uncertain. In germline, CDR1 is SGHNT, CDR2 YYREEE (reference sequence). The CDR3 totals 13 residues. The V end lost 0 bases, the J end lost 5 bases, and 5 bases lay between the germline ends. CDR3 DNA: TGTGCCAGCAGCTTGGAACGGACCGGGGAGCTGTTTTTT. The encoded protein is CASSLERTGELFF.

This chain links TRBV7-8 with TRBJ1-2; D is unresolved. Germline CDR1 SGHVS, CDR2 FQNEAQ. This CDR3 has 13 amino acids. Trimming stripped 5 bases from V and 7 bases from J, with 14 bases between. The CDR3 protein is CASSPSQASGYTF. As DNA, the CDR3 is TGTGCCAGCAGCCCAAGCCAGGCAAGTGGCTACACCTTC.

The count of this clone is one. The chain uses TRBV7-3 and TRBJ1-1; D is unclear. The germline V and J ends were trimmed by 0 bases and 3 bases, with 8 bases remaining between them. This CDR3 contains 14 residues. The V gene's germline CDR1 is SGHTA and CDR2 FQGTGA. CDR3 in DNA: TGTGCCAGCAGCTTAACCTCAGAGGACACTGAAGCTTTCTTT. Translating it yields CASSLTSEDTEAFF.

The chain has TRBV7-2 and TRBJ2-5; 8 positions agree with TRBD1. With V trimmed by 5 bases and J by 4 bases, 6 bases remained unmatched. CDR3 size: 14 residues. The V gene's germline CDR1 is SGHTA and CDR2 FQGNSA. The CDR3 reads CASSRTGNPETQYF. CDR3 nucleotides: TGTGCCAGCAGCCGGACAGGGAACCCAGAGACCCAGTACTTC.

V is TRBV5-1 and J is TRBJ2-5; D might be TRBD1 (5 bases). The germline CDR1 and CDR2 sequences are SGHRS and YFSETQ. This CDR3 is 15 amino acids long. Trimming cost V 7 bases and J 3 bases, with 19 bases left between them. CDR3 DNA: TGCGCCAGCGGCGACAGAATGATTACAGAAGAGACCCAGTACTTC. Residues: CASGDRMITEETQYF.